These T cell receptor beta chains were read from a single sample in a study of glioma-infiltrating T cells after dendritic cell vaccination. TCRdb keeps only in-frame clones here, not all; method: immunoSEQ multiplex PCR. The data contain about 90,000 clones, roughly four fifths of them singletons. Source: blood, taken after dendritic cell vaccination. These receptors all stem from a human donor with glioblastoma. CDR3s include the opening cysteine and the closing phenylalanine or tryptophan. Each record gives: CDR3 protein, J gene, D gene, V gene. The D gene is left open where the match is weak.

CDR3 protein: CASSSGQGANEQYF
J gene: TRBJ2-7
D gene: TRBD1
V gene: TRBV5-4

CDR3 protein: CASSPLGGTQHF
J gene: TRBJ1-5
D gene: NA
V gene: TRBV7-9

CDR3 protein: CASSEYGGGANEQFF
J gene: TRBJ2-1
D gene: TRBD2
V gene: TRBV25-1

CDR3 protein: CATSREGAFEAFF
J gene: TRBJ1-1
D gene: NA
V gene: TRBV15

CDR3 protein: CASSSTGAGANVLTF
J gene: TRBJ2-6
D gene: NA
V gene: TRBV6-5

CDR3 protein: CASSGGVPAF
J gene: TRBJ1-2
D gene: NA
V gene: TRBV19

CDR3 protein: CASSGTNSYEQYF
J gene: TRBJ2-7
D gene: NA
V gene: TRBV19

CDR3 protein: CALRRGSTEAFF
J gene: TRBJ1-1
D gene: NA
V gene: TRBV30

CDR3 protein: CASSQVGGAPSTDTQYF
J gene: TRBJ2-3
D gene: NA
V gene: TRBV4-2

CDR3 protein: CASSPGQALSPFF
J gene: TRBJ1-1
D gene: TRBD1
V gene: TRBV19

CDR3 protein: CASNLQGPTNTGELFF
J gene: TRBJ2-2
D gene: NA
V gene: TRBV5-6

CDR3 protein: CASSVQGSPLHF
J gene: TRBJ1-6
D gene: NA
V gene: TRBV7-2

CDR3 protein: CASSTTSKNEQFF
J gene: TRBJ2-1
D gene: NA
V gene: TRBV7-7

CDR3 protein: CASSLDRAGNTIYF
J gene: TRBJ1-3
D gene: NA
V gene: TRBV7-2

CDR3 protein: CAISEPQGLAGAVSYTDTQYF
J gene: TRBJ2-3
D gene: TRBD2
V gene: TRBV10-3

CDR3 protein: CASSARQTMITEAFF
J gene: TRBJ1-1
D gene: NA
V gene: TRBV7-9

CDR3 protein: CASSFQTGFTEAFF
J gene: TRBJ1-1
D gene: TRBD1
V gene: TRBV5-1

CDR3 protein: CASSPGEEGNQPQHF
J gene: TRBJ1-5
D gene: NA
V gene: TRBV18

CDR3 protein: CASSSGTGGSSYEQYF
J gene: TRBJ2-7
D gene: TRBD1
V gene: TRBV5-1

CDR3 protein: CAWRLNSKSPEAFF
J gene: TRBJ1-1
D gene: NA
V gene: TRBV30

CDR3 protein: CASRAGTLMNTEAFF
J gene: TRBJ1-1
D gene: NA
V gene: TRBV6-5

CDR3 protein: CASSLQPTDTQYF
J gene: TRBJ2-3
D gene: NA
V gene: TRBV5-1

CDR3 protein: CASSRRDSEKLFF
J gene: TRBJ1-4
D gene: TRBD1
V gene: TRBV7-9

CDR3 protein: CASSQEGQRDAEAFF
J gene: TRBJ1-1
D gene: NA
V gene: TRBV28

CDR3 protein: CASSLELGRETQYF
J gene: TRBJ2-5
D gene: NA
V gene: TRBV5-4

CDR3 protein: CASNREFDSPLHF
J gene: TRBJ1-6
D gene: NA
V gene: TRBV25-1

CDR3 protein: CASVVQGQGTEAFF
J gene: TRBJ1-1
D gene: NA
V gene: TRBV6-1

CDR3 protein: CASSLVSGRGREGYTF
J gene: TRBJ1-2
D gene: TRBD1
V gene: TRBV7-2

CDR3 protein: CASSYDGNYGYTF
J gene: TRBJ1-2
D gene: NA
V gene: TRBV6-5

CDR3 protein: CASSRDSSYNEQFF
J gene: TRBJ2-1
D gene: TRBD1
V gene: TRBV2

CDR3 protein: CASSARQGVWYGYTF
J gene: TRBJ1-2
D gene: TRBD1
V gene: TRBV19

CDR3 protein: CASKPTGSIYEQYF
J gene: TRBJ2-7
D gene: TRBD1
V gene: TRBV2

CDR3 protein: CAWNPTGGPEAFF
J gene: TRBJ1-1
D gene: TRBD1
V gene: TRBV30

CDR3 protein: CASSQGIDSPLHF
J gene: TRBJ1-6
D gene: NA
V gene: TRBV4-2

CDR3 protein: CASSKGQGRKAFF
J gene: TRBJ1-1
D gene: TRBD1
V gene: TRBV2

CDR3 protein: CASSQESGDPEKLFF
J gene: TRBJ1-4
D gene: NA
V gene: TRBV4-1

CDR3 protein: CASSLDGGLIGYTF
J gene: TRBJ1-2
D gene: NA
V gene: TRBV5-4

CDR3 protein: CASTQRGNDRGGSNQPQHF
J gene: TRBJ1-5
D gene: TRBD1
V gene: TRBV19

CDR3 protein: CAGGWGVSSGANVLTF
J gene: TRBJ2-6
D gene: NA
V gene: TRBV30

CDR3 protein: CASSFRGGDARGTEAFF
J gene: TRBJ1-1
D gene: NA
V gene: TRBV5-6

CDR3 protein: CASSGPGLGTYEQYF
J gene: TRBJ2-7
D gene: TRBD2
V gene: TRBV5-4

CDR3 protein: CASSHRYYGYTF
J gene: TRBJ1-2
D gene: NA
V gene: TRBV7-2

CDR3 protein: CASSYATDYGYTF
J gene: TRBJ1-2
D gene: NA
V gene: TRBV6-5

CDR3 protein: CASSLDISSYNSPLHF
J gene: TRBJ1-6
D gene: NA
V gene: TRBV7-9

CDR3 protein: CASSPDRPGLYEQYF
J gene: NA
D gene: TRBD1
V gene: TRBV6-5

CDR3 protein: CASSQDQGQGPFGGYTF
J gene: TRBJ1-2
D gene: TRBD1
V gene: TRBV4-2

CDR3 protein: CASREDGRNSPLHF
J gene: TRBJ1-6
D gene: NA
V gene: TRBV2

CDR3 protein: CASRESREGGEQYF
J gene: TRBJ2-7
D gene: NA
V gene: TRBV2

CDR3 protein: CASRLERGSSYEQYF
J gene: TRBJ2-7
D gene: TRBD2
V gene: TRBV19